Listed below are T cell receptor beta chains from one sample, sequenced in a study of T cells in Graves' hyperthyroidism and ophthalmopathy. Each CDR3 protein is one row after TCRdb ran MiXCR on the multiplex PCR reads. The sample lists 130,000 to 150,000 distinct CDR3 sequences; around 20% were seen once. Source material: blood. The receptors here all came from a woman between 50 and 59 years old with Graves' hyperthyroidism that later progressed to Graves' ophthalmopathy. Each CDR3 is given with its conserved first and last residue. A D gene is named only where the DNA matches it firmly. For some rows the clone size is stated as once, few or many, or as a class when expanded; others skip it.

J gene	V gene	clone size	D gene	CDR3 length	CDR3 DNA	CDR3 protein
TRBJ2-7	TRBV5-4	many	.	15	TGTGCCAGCAGCACGGCCGTCGGGGAATGGTACGAGCAGTACTTC	CASSTAVGEWYEQYF
TRBJ2-1	TRBV20-1	few	TRBD2	15	TGCAGTGCTAGAGCCCCCAGCGGGAGGGGAAATGAGCAGTTCTTC	CSARAPSGRGNEQFF
TRBJ2-1	TRBV20-1	.	TRBD2	16	TGCAGTGCTCTCCTTCTAGCGGGGAGGGCGGACAATGAGCAGTTCTTC	CSALLLAGRADNEQFF
TRBJ1-2	TRBV30	many	.	12	TGTGCCTGGATAGATTCAAACTATGGCTACACCTTC	CAWIDSNYGYTF
TRBJ1-6	TRBV20-1	.	.	11	TGCAGTGCAGCAGCGAATTCACCCCTCCACTTT	CSAAANSPLHF
TRBJ2-6	TRBV19	.	.	16	TGTGCCAGTAGTACGGGCGAGGGGACTGGGGCCAACGTCCTGACTTTC	CASSTGEGTGANVLTF
TRBJ1-1	TRBV11-2	many	.	13	TGTGCCAGCAGCAGGGGGAGGAACACTGAAGCTTTCTTT	CASSRGRNTEAFF
TRBJ2-7	TRBV20-1	few	.	13	TGCAGTGCTAGAGATCCGACCTCCTACGAGCAGTACTTC	CSARDPTSYEQYF
TRBJ2-7	TRBV29-1	many	TRBD2	14	TGCAGCGTTTGGTTGGCGGGAGCCTCCTACGAGCAGTACTTC	CSVWLAGASYEQYF
TRBJ2-1	TRBV7-9	many	.	13	TGTGCCAGCAGCTTAGATGGGCGGGATGCTGTGTTCTTC	CASSLDGRDAVFF
TRBJ2-1	TRBV30	many	TRBD2	14	TGTGCCTGGACGCCTAGCGGGAGTTACAATGAGCAGTTCTTC	CAWTPSGSYNEQFF
TRBJ2-7	TRBV5-1	many	TRBD2	14	TGCGCCAGCAGCTTTAGCGGGGGGTCCTACGAGCAGTACTTC	CASSFSGGSYEQYF
TRBJ2-1	TRBV5-8	few	TRBD1	15	TGTGCCAGCAGGTTTGACAGGGGGCTAGGCAATGAGCAGTTCTTC	CASRFDRGLGNEQFF
TRBJ2-7	TRBV7-2	.	.	14	TGTGCCAGCAGCTCCTTGGGGGGTTTCTACGAGCAGTACTTC	CASSSLGGFYEQYF
TRBJ2-6	TRBV28	.	.	16	TGTGCCAGCAGAAGGGGGGGTAGGTCTGGGGCCAACGTCCTGACTTTC	CASRRGGRSGANVLTF
TRBJ1-1	TRBV27	many	.	13	TGTGCCAGCAGTCCCGGATGGAACACTGAAGCTTTCTTT	CASSPGWNTEAFF
TRBJ2-7	TRBV7-9	many	TRBD1	13	TGTGCCAGCAGCTTCGGGACAGGGGGCGAGCAGTACTTC	CASSFGTGGEQYF
TRBJ2-3	TRBV5-1	many	.	16	TGCGCCAGCAGCCCAACAGCACAACGAACCGGGGATACGCAGTATTTT	CASSPTAQRTGDTQYF
TRBJ2-3	TRBV12-3/TRBV12-4	many	TRBD2	15	TGTGCCAGCAGCAAATTAGCGGGAGGAAGAGATACGCAGTATTTT	CASSKLAGGRDTQYF
TRBJ1-1	TRBV6-1	many	.	15	TGTGCCAGCAGTGAGGGGGGGAGGGGGAACACTGAAGCTTTCTTT	CASSEGGRGNTEAFF
TRBJ2-1	TRBV4-1	few	.	18	TGCGCCAGCAGCCAAGATCCCGTAAGGGAAAGGGGGAACAATGAGCAGTTCTTC	CASSQDPVRERGNNEQFF
TRBJ2-2	TRBV30	.	TRBD1	15	TGTGCCTGGAGTGTACTGGGACAGGGGTCCGGGGAGCTGTTTTTT	CAWSVLGQGSGELFF
TRBJ1-5	TRBV7-8	many	.	15	TGTGCCAGCAGCTTAGACTGGGGGCGGAATCAGCCCCAGCATTTT	CASSLDWGRNQPQHF
TRBJ1-5	TRBV9	many	.	13	TGTGCCAGCAGCAACCAGGGGAATCAGCCCCAGCATTTT	CASSNQGNQPQHF
TRBJ2-3	TRBV18	.	.	14	TGTGCCAGCTCACCACCGATCCGCACAGATACGCAGTATTTT	CASSPPIRTDTQYF
TRBJ2-3	TRBV7-2	.	TRBD2	16	TGTGCCAGCAGCTTAGTCACTAGCGGTAGCACAGATACGCAGTATTTT	CASSLVTSGSTDTQYF
TRBJ2-1	TRBV20-1	many	TRBD2	14	TGCAGTGCTACAAAACGCCTAGCGGGGTATGAGCAGTTCTTC	CSATKRLAGYEQFF
TRBJ1-5	TRBV2	.	.	14	TGTGCCAGCAGTGGACAGGAGCGCAATCAGCCCCAGCATTTT	CASSGQERNQPQHF